A selection of T cell receptor beta chains follows, all from one sample in a study of early T cells in non-severe SARS-CoV-2 infection. TCRdb reanalysed the 5' RACE reads using MiXCR and keeps one entry per CDR3 protein. The sample has tens of thousands of distinct CDR3 sequences, 3% to 4.5% seen once. The specimen sequenced was whole blood. These receptors were collected from an adult who was a healthcare worker with PCR-confirmed SARS-CoV-2 infection or an uninfected control (not recorded which). Both conserved end residues are part of each CDR3. Fields, in order: clone size, D gene, V gene, J gene, CDR3 length, CDR3 protein, CDR3 DNA. The D gene is left open where the match is weak. For some rows the clone size is stated as once, few or many, or as a class when expanded; others skip it.

>many|.|TRBV28|TRBJ1-2|14
CASSLGPPLDGYTF
TGTGCCAGCAGTCTGGGACCGCCCTTAGACGGCTACACCTTC
>many|.|TRBV3-1|TRBJ2-6|14
CASGVGSGANVLIF
.
>medium-sized|TRBD1|TRBV18|TRBJ1-2|15
CASSPDPTRDRAYTF
TGTGCCAGCTCACCCGATCCCACCCGGGACAGAGCCTACACCTTC
>many|TRBD2|TRBV7-8|TRBJ2-3|15
CASSSQRGGTDTQYF
TGTGCCAGCAGCTCACAGCGGGGGGGCACAGATACGCAGTATTTT
>many|TRBD1|TRBV29-1|TRBJ1-3|16
CSVESWGQGAGNTIYF
TGCAGCGTTGAAAGTTGGGGACAGGGGGCTGGAAACACCATATATTTT
>many|.|TRBV14|TRBJ1-2|15
CASSQGSGRYYGYTF
TGTGCCAGCAGCCAAGGTTCTGGGAGGTACTATGGCTACACCTTC
>many|.|TRBV4-1|TRBJ2-1|17
CASSGRRGVSGSLEQFF
TGCGCCAGCAGCGGACGCCGCGGTGTCTCCGGGAGTCTTGAGCAGTTCTTC
>few|TRBD1|TRBV7-2|TRBJ2-7|14
CASSFGTGQREQYF
TGTGCCAGCAGCTTCGGGACAGGGCAGCGCGAGCAGTACTTC
>many|.|TRBV7-6|TRBJ2-7|14
CASSSSGVADEQYF
TGTGCCAGCAGCTCCTCAGGGGTCGCAGACGAGCAGTACTTC
>.|TRBD1|TRBV27|TRBJ1-4|16
CASSLSRTGGEEKLFF
TGTGCCAGCAGTTTATCTCGGACAGGGGGCGAGGAAAAACTGTTTTTT
>many|TRBD2|TRBV20-1|TRBJ2-4|16
CSASRLAGGLGDIQYF
TGCAGTGCTTCCCGACTAGCGGGAGGGTTGGGAGACATTCAGTACTTC
>.|TRBD2|TRBV7-2|TRBJ2-5|13
CASHRDYGETQYF
TGTGCCAGCCATAGGGACTACGGAGAGACCCAGTACTTC
>many|.|TRBV5-1|TRBJ1-5|15
CASSSLGHKSEPQHF
TGCGCCAGCAGCTCGTTAGGACACAAAAGTGAGCCCCAGCATTTT
>medium-sized|.|TRBV20-1|TRBJ1-2|13
CSASPDGNYGYTF
TGCAGTGCTAGCCCAGACGGGAACTATGGCTACACCTTC
>.|.|TRBV12-3/TRBV12-4|TRBJ2-3|13
CASRSGSADTQYF
TGTGCCAGCAGGTCGGGGTCCGCAGATACGCAGTATTTT
>many|.|TRBV7-2|TRBJ1-2|16
CASSLDSGGINYGYTF
TGTGCCAGCAGCTTAGATTCAGGAGGGATTAACTATGGCTACACCTTC
>many|TRBD2|TRBV3-1|TRBJ2-1|15
CATKTSGREWNEQFF
TGTGCCACCAAAACTAGCGGGAGAGAGTGGAATGAGCAGTTCTTC
>many|TRBD1|TRBV28|TRBJ1-6|15
CASRVAGGANSPLHF
TGTGCCAGCAGGGTGGCAGGGGGCGCGAATTCACCCCTCCACTTT
>many|.|TRBV11-3|TRBJ2-7|12
CASRDPPGEQYF
TGTGCCAGCAGAGACCCCCCCGGAGAGCAGTACTTC
>.|TRBD1|TRBV5-6|TRBJ2-7|14
CASSYRQGINEQYF
TGTGCCAGCAGCTACAGACAGGGGATCAACGAGCAGTACTTC
>many|TRBD1|TRBV11-2|TRBJ2-1|14
CASSFGQGYNEQFF
TGTGCCAGCAGCTTCGGACAGGGCTACAATGAGCAGTTCTTC
>many|TRBD2|TRBV4-1|TRBJ2-7|16
CASSQIRGGATYEQYF
TGCGCCAGCAGCCAAATCCGGGGGGGGGCCACCTACGAGCAGTACTTC
>.|TRBD2|TRBV20-1|TRBJ2-7|14
CSAMVAGEVYEQYF
TGCAGCGCAATGGTTGCGGGAGAAGTTTACGAGCAGTACTTC
>many|TRBD2|TRBV7-2|TRBJ2-5|14
CASRLAGSQETQYF
TGTGCCAGCAGACTAGCGGGGTCACAAGAGACCCAGTACTTC
>many|.|TRBV10-3|TRBJ1-1|17
CAISSYLQGPMNTEAFF
TGTGCCATCAGCTCATACCTACAGGGACCCATGAACACTGAAGCTTTCTTT